These 18 T cell receptor beta chains came from one sample sequenced in a study of CD8+ T cells in alopecia areata. The authors extracted RNA and reverse transcribed it into cDNA as the sequencing template. Profiled with immunoSEQ multiplex PCR; TCRdb holds only in-frame clones, not every one. The sample has approximately 280,000 clones, 58% seen once. The treatment was: oral pan-JAK inhibitor, 5-10 mg twice daily. This material consisted of CD4+ T cells sorted from blood, taken at week 24, from a patient treated with tofacitinib. The receptor set was obtained from a human donor with alopecia areata.

The J gene is TRBJ1-1, the V gene TRBV29-1, with 9 bases fitting TRBD1. CDR1 SQVTM and CDR2 ANQGSEA come from the germline V gene. V lost 5 bases to trimming and J lost 11 bases; unmatched junction nucleotides: 21. The CDR3 is 16 amino acids. The CDR3 spells CSVLYTGGSFSSGAFF. The CDR3 nucleotides are TGCAGCGTTTTGTACACAGGGGGCTCATTCTCCAGCGGGGCTTTCTTT.

About this clone itself: One end of the junction fails to match germline, which may point to a read error. The V call is TRBV7-7, the J call TRBJ2-5; 7 bases align to TRBD1. CDR3 length equals 13 residues. Looked up from germline, CDR1 is SSHAT and CDR2 is FNYEAQ (reference sequence). The CDR3 nucleotides are TGTGCTAGCAGCTGGACAGGACAAGAGACCCAGTACTTC. It codes for CASSWTGQETQYF.

V usage is TRBV5-6 and J usage is TRBJ1-6, with D tentatively TRBD1 (5 bases). Trimming shortened V by 2 bases and J by 7 bases, and 13 bases separated the two germline ends. This CDR3 spans 15 amino acids. Germline V lookup: CDR1 SGHDT, CDR2 YYEEEE. CDR3 sequence: CASSFGAKPNSPLHF. CDR3 sequence (DNA): TGTGCCAGCAGCTTCGGGGCGAAGCCCAATTCACCCCTCCACTTT.

The chain carries TRBV5-1 and TRBJ1-6; D is undetermined. This CDR3 is 16 amino acids long. In germline, CDR1 is SGHRS, CDR2 YFSETQ. V lost 0 bases and J lost 6, with 13 bases in between. Written as DNA, the CDR3 is TGCGCCAGCAGCTTGGACGCCGGGCCGTCTAATTCACCCCTCCACTTT. This gives the protein CASSLDAGPSNSPLHF.

The rearrangement uses TRBV10-3 and TRBJ2-7; 8 bases align to TRBD1. Per germline, CDR1 ENHRY and CDR2 SYGVKD. Unmatched junction bases numbered 7, after V lost 6 bases and J lost 3 bases. This CDR3 is 14 amino acids long. CDR3 region: CAISGTGADYEQYF. The CDR3 bases are TGTGCCATCAGCGGGACAGGAGCCGACTACGAGCAGTACTTC.

This clone was seen only a few times. This chain links TRBV29-1 with TRBJ1-1; no reliable D call. This CDR3 comprises 14 residues. The V and J ends lost 1 base and 0 bases respectively, with 9 bases between them. Germline V gene sequence: CDR1 SQVTM, CDR2 ANQGSEA. This CDR3 reads CSVEGRLLNTEAFF. For the CDR3, the DNA is TGCAGCGTTGAAGGACGGCTCTTGAACACTGAAGCTTTCTTT.

This clone turned up a few times. The genes are TRBV7-9 and TRBJ2-3; the match to TRBD1 covers 8 bases. This CDR3 spans 16 amino acids. Per germline, CDR1 SEHNR and CDR2 FQNEAQ (reference sequence). With 1 base clipped from V and 4 bases from J, the junction kept 7 bases outside the gene matches. CDR3 coding DNA: TGTGCCAGCAGCTTAGGGCGGACAGGGATACCAGATACGCAGTATTTT. This translates into CASSLGRTGIPDTQYF.

The V gene is TRBV11-2, the J gene TRBJ1-2; 12 bases align to TRBD1. V gave up 5 bases and J gave up 6 bases; unmatched junction bases: 7. CDR1 and CDR2 from the germline V gene are SGHAT and FQNNGV. CDR3 length: 15 residues. The CDR3, as DNA: TGTGCCAGCAGCCCCGGGACAGGGGGCGGGGATGGCTACACCTTC. Translated, it gives CASSPGTGGGDGYTF.

The V gene is TRBV30, the J gene TRBJ1-5; D is ambiguous. Between the trimmed V and J ends, which lost 2 bases and 4 bases, there was a span of 9 bases. The CDR3 loop spans 13 amino acids. Germline CDR1 GTSNPN, CDR2 SVGIG (reference sequence). CDR3 protein: CAWSRDQNQPQHF. The CDR3 nucleotides read TGTGCCTGGAGTAGAGATCAGAATCAGCCCCAGCATTTT.

The chain has TRBV19 and TRBJ1-5; D remains ambiguous. The CDR3 contains 12 residues. CDR1 is LNHDA, CDR2 SQIVND, per germline (reference sequence). Trimming left V 7 bases short and J 2 bases short, with 6 bases between. As DNA, the CDR3 is TGTGCCAGTACGCGCGGCAATCAGCCCCAGCATTTT. Translation gives CASTRGNQPQHF. Combining the CDR3 with reference TRBV19 and TRBJ1-5 gives the whole variable domain DGGITQSPKYLFRKEGQNVTLSCEQNLNHDAMYWYRQDPGQGLRLIYYSQIVNDFQKGDIAEGYSVSREKKESFPLTVTSAQKNPTAFYLCASTRGNQPQHFGDGTRLSIL.

This clone was detected a few times. The chain joins TRBV7-2 to TRBJ1-1; D perhaps matches TRBD1 (5 bases). CDR3 length: 14 amino acids. CDR1 is SGHTA, CDR2 FQGNSA, per germline. Trimming took off 1 base at V and 4 bases at J, with 10 bases between the two ends. The chain's CDR3 is CASSLDRLSTEAFF. For the CDR3, the DNA is TGTGCCAGCAGCTTAGACAGGCTGAGCACTGAAGCTTTCTTT.

This chain joins TRBV29-1 and TRBJ2-2; 7 bases map to TRBD1. Germline assignment: CDR1 SQVTM and CDR2 ANQGSEA. The CDR3 length is 14 residues. V dropped 4 bases and J dropped 3; count of bases not matched to a gene: 5. CDR3 in DNA: TGCAGCGTTGGCCGGGACAGAGACACCGGGGAGCTGTTTTTT. Translating gives CSVGRDRDTGELFF.

This sequence joins TRBV30 and TRBJ2-7; D remains unclear. CDR3 length equals 13 residues. Trimming stripped 1 base from V and 5 bases from J, with 12 bases between. From germline, CDR1 is GTSNPN and CDR2 SVGIG (reference sequence). The CDR3 spells CAWSGASLDEQYF. The CDR3 DNA sequence: TGTGCCTGGAGTGGCGCCTCTCTTGACGAGCAGTACTTC.

J is TRBJ1-3 and V is TRBV4-1; D is possibly TRBD1 (5 bases). Trimming took 2 bases from V and 0 from J, leaving 17 bases between them. The germline gives CDR1 MGHRA, CDR2 YSYEKL. This CDR3 region has 18 residues. The CDR3 DNA is TGCGCCAGCAGCCAACGCCGGGACGGATTATTCTCTGGAAACACCATATATTTT. As protein: CASSQRRDGLFSGNTIYF.

This clone was recorded once. This chain links TRBV11-2 with TRBJ2-5, with a tentative D call TRBD2 (6 bases). V lost 4 bases and J lost 5, with 20 bases in between. CDR1 is SGHAT and CDR2 is FQNNGV in the germline V gene. The CDR3 extends over 16 amino acids. The chain's CDR3 is CASSSAGAGRWETQYF. The CDR3 coding sequence is TGTGCCAGCAGCTCCGCCGGGGCAGGGAGGTGGGAGACCCAGTACTTC.

The rearrangement joins TRBV28 to TRBJ1-5, with TRBD1 matching 9 bases. The CDR3 length is 14 residues. J lost 7 bases, V lost 6 bases, and 7 bases had no gene match. CDR1 MDHEN and CDR2 SYDVKM come from the germline V gene. CDR3 in amino acids: CASRETGGVQPQHF. CDR3 DNA sequence: TGTGCCAGCAGGGAAACAGGGGGCGTACAGCCCCAGCATTTT.

The gene calls are TRBV29-1 and TRBJ2-6; no clear D gene. Per germline, CDR1 SQVTM and CDR2 ANQGSEA. This CDR3 is 12 amino acids long. V was pared by 0 bases and J by 12 bases, with 9 bases between. Written as DNA, the CDR3 is TGCAGCGTTGAAGATCTGGCAGGCGTCCTGACTTTC. Translation gives CSVEDLAGVLTF.

The genes are TRBV30 and TRBJ1-2; D gene uncertain. The V end lost 5 bases, the J end lost 7 bases, and 14 bases lay between the germline ends. Germline loops: CDR1 GTSNPN, CDR2 SVGIG (reference sequence). The CDR3 is made up of 12 amino acids. CDR3 in DNA: TGTGCCTGGGAACGTCCGACCGTTGGCTACACCTTC. Its protein is CAWERPTVGYTF.